These 13 T cell receptor beta chains were all obtained from the same sample, sequenced in a study of blood T cell repertoires in COVID-19. Sequencing was performed with immunoSEQ multiplex PCR; in TCRdb, only in-frame clones are kept and a portion is missing. The sample shows some 300,000 clones, 90% of them seen only once. Sequencing used peripheral blood. The receptor set was obtained from a woman in her forties with COVID-19, enrolled during active disease.

This clone was seen only once. The chain is built from TRBV13 and TRBJ1-2; D gene unclear. The germline V and J ends were trimmed by 2 bases and 6 bases, with 10 bases remaining between them. CDR3 length: 13 residues. The germline V gene has CDR1 PRHDT and CDR2 FYEKMQ (reference sequence). The CDR3 here is CASSLMGRDGYTF. DNA of the CDR3: TGTGCCAGCAGCTTAATGGGCCGCGATGGCTACACCTTC.

This chain links TRBV27 with TRBJ2-1; D not resolved. From germline, CDR1 is MNHEY and CDR2 SMNVEV (reference sequence). This CDR3 has 16 residues. V was shortened by 4 bases and J by 1 base, with 14 bases between the two germline ends. CDR3 sequence: CASSSLKARSYNEQFF. The DNA for the CDR3 is TGTGCCAGCAGTTCCCTCAAGGCCAGGTCCTACAATGAGCAGTTCTTC.

In DNA, the CDR3 is TGTGCCAGCAGAAAACAGCCCCGGGGGGCTTTTACAGATACGCAGTATTTT. Protein sequence: CASRKQPRGAFTDTQYF. This chain connects TRBV7-2 to TRBJ2-3, with D tentatively TRBD2 (7 bases). Trimming cost V 6 bases and J 3 bases, with 22 bases left between them. Germline-derived CDR1 and CDR2 are SGHTA and FQGNSA. The CDR3 covers 17 residues.

The J gene is TRBJ1-3, the V gene TRBV3-1 (or the pseudogene TRBV3-2); tentatively, D is TRBD1 (6 bases). Trimming shortened V by 0 bases and J by 0 bases, and 21 bases separated the two germline ends. Germline lookup yields CDR1 LGHDT and CDR2 YNNKEL (reference sequence). This CDR3 contains 20 residues. The CDR3 nucleotides read TGTGCCAGCAGCCAAGAAATCCCGGGACATCTAACTTACTCTGGAAACACCATATATTTT. Translated, it gives CASSQEIPGHLTYSGNTIYF.

The V and J genes are TRBV2 and TRBJ1-2, with D tentatively TRBD1 (5 bases). V lost 6 bases, J lost 5 bases, and 19 bases lay in between. CDR3 length: 15 amino acids. Germline values: CDR1 SNHLY, CDR2 FYNNEI. The CDR3 sequence: CASSGMGEGKYGYTF. The CDR3 nucleotides are TGTGCCAGCAGCGGAATGGGGGAGGGCAAGTATGGCTACACCTTC.

V gene TRBV4-2 combines with J gene TRBJ2-3, with D tentatively TRBD1 (6 bases). The CDR3 extends over 16 amino acids. CDR1 and CDR2 from the germline V gene are LGHNA and YNFKEQ. V was clipped by 5 bases and J by 0 bases, with 15 bases between them. As DNA, the CDR3 is TGTGCCAGCAGCTTTGCAGGGGTGACTAGCACAGATACGCAGTATTTT. Translating gives CASSFAGVTSTDTQYF.

The V and J genes are TRBV5-6 and TRBJ1-1; D is unclear. V was trimmed by 0 bases and J by 1 base, leaving 4 bases between them. Germline V gene lookup returns CDR1 SGHDT and CDR2 YYEEEE. This CDR3 spans 13 amino acids. This CDR3 reads CASSLGRNTEAFF. The CDR3 DNA reads as TGTGCCAGCAGCTTGGGTAGGAACACTGAAGCTTTCTTT.

This chain uses TRBV5-1 with TRBJ2-1; D might be TRBD1 (5 bases). The CDR3 covers 13 residues. The germline V gene encodes CDR1 SGHRS and CDR2 YFSETQ. V was trimmed by 4 bases and J by 8 bases, leaving 13 bases between them. In DNA form, the CDR3 reads TGCGCCAGCAGCCTCCAGGGTTTCGATGAGCAGTTCTTC. It specifies CASSLQGFDEQFF.

CDR3 coding DNA: TGTGCCACCTCCTGGGACAGGTGGGCTTTCTTT. Translating gives CATSWDRWAFF. V usage is TRBV28 and J usage is TRBJ1-1, with 8 bases aligning to TRBD1. J lost 11 bases, V lost 10 bases, and 9 bases had no gene match. Germline values: CDR1 MDHEN, CDR2 SYDVKM. The length of the CDR3 is 11 residues.

The chain joins TRBV19 to TRBJ1-2; TRBD1 might be the D (5 bases). The germline V gene encodes CDR1 LNHDA and CDR2 SQIVND (reference sequence). There are 14 residues in the CDR3. V was pared by 6 bases and J by 4 bases, with 15 bases between. The CDR3: CASRTRDSLYGYTF. CDR3 DNA: TGTGCCAGTAGAACCCGGGACTCCCTCTATGGCTACACCTTC.

This clone was observed a single time. The V call is TRBV4-3, the J call TRBJ2-3; 10 nucleotides align to TRBD1. CDR1 is LGHNA and CDR2 is YSLEER in the germline V gene. The CDR3 is 17 amino acids. J lost 8 bases, V lost 2 bases, and 13 bases had no gene match. CDR3 nucleotides: TGCGCCAGCAGCCAATCCGATGGACAGGGGGGCGGGGTTACGCAGTATTTT. Translated, it gives CASSQSDGQGGGVTQYF.

As regards this clone: In the same sample, other DNA sequences code for this CDR3. The chain combines TRBV6-5 with TRBJ1-5; D unresolved. The CDR3 has 13 amino acids. The ends were cut back, 0 bases at V and 6 bases at J, with 6 bases in the middle. CDR1 and CDR2 from the germline V gene are MNHEY and SVGAGI. This CDR3 is CASSYSAGQPQHF. The CDR3 nucleotides read TGTGCCAGCAGTTACTCTGCGGGTCAGCCCCAGCATTTT.

The chain is built from TRBV7-3 and TRBJ2-3; TRBD2 matches at 8 bases. The trim removed 10 bases at V and 0 bases at J, leaving 9 bases unmatched. Germline CDR1 and CDR2: SGHTA and FQGTGA. This CDR3 comprises 15 residues. CDR3 DNA sequence: TGTGCCACGAGTCGCAGCGGGGGTAGCACAGATACGCAGTATTTT. Translating gives CATSRSGGSTDTQYF.